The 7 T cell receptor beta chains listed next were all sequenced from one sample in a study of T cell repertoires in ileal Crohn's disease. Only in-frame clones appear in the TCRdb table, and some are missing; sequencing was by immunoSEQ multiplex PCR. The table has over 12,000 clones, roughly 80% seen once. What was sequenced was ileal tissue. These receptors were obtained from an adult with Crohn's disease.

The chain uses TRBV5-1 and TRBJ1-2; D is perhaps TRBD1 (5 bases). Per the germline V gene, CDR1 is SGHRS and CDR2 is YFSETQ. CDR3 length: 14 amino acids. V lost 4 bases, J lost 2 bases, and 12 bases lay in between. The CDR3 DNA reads TGCGCCAGCAGCCAGGACAAACCAAACTATGGCTACACCTTC. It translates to CASSQDKPNYGYTF.

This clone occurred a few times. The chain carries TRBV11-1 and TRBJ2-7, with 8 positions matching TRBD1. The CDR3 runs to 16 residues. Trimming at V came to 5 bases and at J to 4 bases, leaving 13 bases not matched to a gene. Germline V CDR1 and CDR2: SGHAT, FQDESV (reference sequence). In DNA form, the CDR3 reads TGTGCCAGCAGCCCCCCAGGGGGCGTCTTTAGGTACGAGCAGTACTTC. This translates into CASSPPGGVFRYEQYF.

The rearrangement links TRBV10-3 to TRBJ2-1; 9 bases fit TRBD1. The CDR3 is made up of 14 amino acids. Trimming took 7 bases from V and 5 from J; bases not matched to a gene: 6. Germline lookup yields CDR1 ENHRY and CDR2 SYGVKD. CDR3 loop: CAITGGQGNNEQFF. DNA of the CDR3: TGTGCCATCACCGGAGGACAGGGGAACAATGAGCAGTTCTTC.

CDR3 residues: CAWTGGYDYGYTF. The CDR3 nucleotides read TGTGCCTGGACGGGGGGCTACGACTATGGCTACACCTTC. The chain has TRBV30 and TRBJ1-2, with D perhaps matching TRBD1 (6 bases). The CDR3 has 13 residues. V lost 4 bases, J lost 3 bases, and 12 bases lay in between. Germline V lookup: CDR1 GTSNPN, CDR2 SVGIG (reference sequence).

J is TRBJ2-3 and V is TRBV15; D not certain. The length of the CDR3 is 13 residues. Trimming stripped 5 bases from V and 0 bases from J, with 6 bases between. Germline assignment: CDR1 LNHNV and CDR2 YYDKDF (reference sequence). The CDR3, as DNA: TGTGCCACCAGCCCCTCTAGCACAGATACGCAGTATTTT. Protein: CATSPSSTDTQYF.

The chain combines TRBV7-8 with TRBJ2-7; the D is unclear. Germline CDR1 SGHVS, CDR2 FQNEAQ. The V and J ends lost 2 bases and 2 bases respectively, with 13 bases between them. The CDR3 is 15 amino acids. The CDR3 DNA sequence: TGTGCCAGCAGCTTAAGCGACTCAAGCGCCTACGAGCAGTACTTC. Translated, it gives CASSLSDSSAYEQYF.

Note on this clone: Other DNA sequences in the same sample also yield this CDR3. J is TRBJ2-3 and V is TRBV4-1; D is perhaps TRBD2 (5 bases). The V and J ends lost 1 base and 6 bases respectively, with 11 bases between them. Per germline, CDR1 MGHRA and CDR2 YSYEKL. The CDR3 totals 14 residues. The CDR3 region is CASSQGTSEDTQYF. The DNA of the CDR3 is TGCGCCAGCAGCCAAGGGACTTCCGAGGATACGCAGTATTTT.